This entry features one T cell receptor (beta chain) sequence. Its antigen is undetermined. Sequence at one end of the junction differs from germline and may be a read error. The data belong to a study of metastatic and nonmetastatic thyroid tumors. Source study methods: Clinicopathological groups differed in CDR3, with these differences serving to build a distant-metastasis classifier for papillary thyroid cancer. TCRdb re-clonotyped the PCR reads via MiXCR. TCRdb's processing, not the authors', yielded these V and J calls. The table lists approximately 37,000 clones, 14% to 15% of them singletons. Each patient came to thyroid surgery without any prior treatment (of any kind). CDR1 and CDR2 (germline): SGDLS, YYNGEE. This CDR3 is 15 amino acids long. Study results and caveats: For both blood and tumor, malignant thyroid tumors reportedly showed significantly higher TCR beta diversity than benign nodules did.

The sequencing input was blood. This TCR came from a male donor with papillary thyroid cancer or a benign thyroid nodule (not recorded which). Some clones in this sample may be carry-over from other donors' samples. This chain links TRBV9 with TRBJ2-7, with D perhaps given as TRBD1 or TRBD2 (6 bases each). The chain's CDR3 is CASSLAGGSSYEHYF. The CDR3 coding sequence is TGTGCCAGCAGCTTGGCCGGGGGCAGCTCCTACGAGCACTACTTC.